This T cell receptor beta chain is from a study of T cell changes during pregnancy in multiple sclerosis. Sequencing used immunoSEQ multiplex PCR; TCRdb keeps in-frame clones, though not all of them. Of some 60,000 clones listed, approximately 90% are singletons. CDR3 size: 12 residues. Trimming at V came to 5 bases and at J to 7 bases, leaving 3 bases not matched to a gene. The germline V gene encodes CDR1 ENHRY and CDR2 SYGVKD. Sequencing used peripheral blood, obtained in the second trimester of pregnancy. This clonotype originated in a female donor with multiple sclerosis, enrolled in a pregnancy study. V gene TRBV10-3 combines with J gene TRBJ1-2, with 8 bases aligning to TRBD1. This chain's CDR3 is CAISPGGVGYTF. As DNA, the CDR3 is TGTGCCATCAGTCCAGGGGGCGTTGGCTACACCTTC.